Listed here are 32 T cell receptor beta chains from one sample, sequenced in a study of blood T cell repertoires in COVID-19. Here immunoSEQ multiplex PCR was the method, and the copy in TCRdb shows in-frame clones only, minus some. The data show about 60,000 clones, nearly 85% seen once. Input material: peripheral blood. These receptor sequences come from a human donor in a cohort sampled during active COVID-19.

The chain links TRBV4-2 to TRBJ2-5, with D unresolved. The CDR3 has 13 residues. CDR1 and CDR2 from the germline V gene are LGHNA and YNFKEQ. Trimming cost V 5 bases and J 1 base, with 8 bases left between them. CDR3 sequence (DNA): TGTGCCAGCAGCGCGAGAAGCCAAGAGACCCAGTACTTC. Encoded protein: CASSARSQETQYF.

The rearrangement uses TRBV7-2 and TRBJ2-3, with a possible D match to TRBD1 (6 bases). CDR1 is SGHTA and CDR2 is FQGNSA in the germline V gene. Deletions cut 5 bases from V and 5 bases from J, with 11 bases between. The CDR3 spans 13 residues. The CDR3 DNA is TGTGCCAGCAGCACCTACAGGGAAGATACGCAGTATTTT. It translates to CASSTYREDTQYF.

The chain couples TRBV2 to TRBJ1-6, with TRBD1 matching 7 bases. CDR1 and CDR2 from the germline V gene are SNHLY and FYNNEI. There are 14 residues in the CDR3. V trimming: 6 bases; J trimming: 6 bases; junction bases outside the gene matches: 5. CDR3 protein: CASSLDRVNSPLHF. As DNA, the CDR3 is TGTGCCAGCAGCCTCGACAGGGTTAATTCACCCCTCCACTTT.

The chain has TRBV6-2 or TRBV6-3 and TRBJ1-4, with D possibly TRBD1 on 5 matching bases. CDR1 is MNHEY, CDR2 SVGEGT, per germline. CDR3 length equals 19 residues. V shed 5 bases and J shed 2 bases, with 24 bases lying between them. In DNA form, the CDR3 reads TGTGCCAGCAGTCAGCGGGGCAGGGACCGCCAAACTACTAATGAAAAACTGTTTTTT. It specifies CASSQRGRDRQTTNEKLFF.

This clone was counted once. The V and J genes are TRBV12-5 and TRBJ1-2; TRBD1 is a possible D gene (6 bases). V lost 1 base and J 1 base, leaving 13 bases between the germline ends. Germline CDR1 is LGHNT and CDR2 is FRNRAP. CDR3 length equals 16 residues. The CDR3 sequence: CASGLGTGWLNYGYTF. The CDR3 DNA reads TGTGCTAGTGGTTTGGGAACAGGGTGGCTTAACTATGGCTACACCTTC.

The rearrangement links TRBV2 to TRBJ2-1; D is ambiguous. Germline loops: CDR1 SNHLY, CDR2 FYNNEI. The V end was cut by 3 bases, the J end by 6 bases, with 9 bases between. The CDR3 totals 13 residues. The CDR3 spells CASSEAHTNEQFF. The CDR3 coding sequence is TGTGCCAGCAGTGAGGCTCACACCAATGAGCAGTTCTTC. The entire variable domain, with the rest obtained from reference TRBV2 and TRBJ2-1, is as follows: EPEVTQTPSHQVTQMGQEVILRCVPISNHLYFYWYRQILGQKVEFLVSFYNNEISEKSEIFDDQFSVERPDGSNFTLKIRSTKLEDSAMYFCASSEAHTNEQFFGPGTRLTVL.

The chain recombines TRBV2 with TRBJ2-7; the match to TRBD2 covers 8 bases. The CDR3 extends over 15 amino acids. CDR1 and CDR2 from the germline V gene are SNHLY and FYNNEI. The V and J ends lost 6 bases and 12 bases, in that order; junction bases with no gene match: 19. The CDR3 here is CASSSNWGGTSTLYF. CDR3 DNA sequence: TGTGCCAGCAGCTCAAACTGGGGGGGGACTAGTACCTTGTACTTC.

V usage is TRBV21-1 and J usage is TRBJ2-1; the table's D call TRBD1 went unverified against the DNA. TRBV21-1 is a pseudogene. The CDR3 sequence is 8 residues long. The CDR3 coding sequence is TGTGCCAGCAGCCCCCCAATCTTC. This encodes CASSPPIF.

V usage is TRBV5-1 and J usage is TRBJ2-3; D gene uncertain. The V and J ends lost 0 bases and 2 bases respectively, with 10 bases between them. Germline lookup yields CDR1 SGHRS and CDR2 YFSETQ. This CDR3 is 15 amino acids long. The CDR3: CASSLDRATTDTQYF. In DNA form, the CDR3 reads TGCGCCAGCAGCTTGGATCGTGCTACCACAGATACGCAGTATTTT.

The chain uses TRBV2 and TRBJ1-6; D is ambiguous. V was trimmed by 6 bases and J by 0 bases, leaving 12 bases between them. The germline V gene has CDR1 SNHLY and CDR2 FYNNEI. The CDR3 runs to 16 residues. CDR3 sequence (DNA): TGTGCCAGCAGCGGGTCGGGGAGCTCCTATAATTCACCCCTCCACTTT. Encoded protein: CASSGSGSSYNSPLHF.

This clone appeared a few times. V is TRBV27 and J is TRBJ2-2, with 13 bases lining up with TRBD2. This CDR3 is built from 17 residues. Germline loops: CDR1 MNHEY, CDR2 SMNVEV (reference sequence). V trimming: 6 bases; J trimming: 2 bases; junction bases outside the gene matches: 6. This CDR3 is CASRKGTSGENTGELFF. The CDR3 region has the DNA TGTGCCAGCAGAAAAGGGACTAGCGGGGAAAACACCGGGGAGCTGTTTTTT.

The V call is TRBV11-3, the J call TRBJ2-7, with TRBD1 matching over 10 bases. With 4 bases clipped from V and 3 bases from J, the junction kept 3 bases outside the gene matches. There are 14 residues in the CDR3. CDR1 and CDR2 from the germline V gene are SGHNT and YENEEA. For the CDR3, the DNA is TGTGCCAGCAGCTCCCGGGACAGGGGCTACGAGCAGTACTTC. Its translation: CASSSRDRGYEQYF.

The chain links TRBV18 to TRBJ2-5; D remains ambiguous. Deletions cut 3 bases from V and 3 bases from J, with 5 bases between. The CDR3 contains 12 residues. Germline lookup yields CDR1 KGHSH and CDR2 LQKENI. CDR3 sequence: CASSPVKETQYF. The CDR3 nucleotides are TGTGCCAGCTCACCTGTTAAAGAGACCCAGTACTTC. The full variable domain, with the rest looked up from reference TRBV18 and TRBJ2-5, is NAGVMQNPRHLVRRRGQEARLRCSPMKGHSHVYWYRQLPEEGLKFMVYLQKENIIDESGMPKERFSAEFPKEGPSILRIQQVVRGDSAAYFCASSPVKETQYFGPGTRLLVL.

The chain has TRBV5-4 and TRBJ1-1; the D is unclear. The CDR3 spans 14 residues. The germline V gene encodes CDR1 SGHNT and CDR2 YYREEE (reference sequence). With 2 bases removed from V and 1 base from J, the gap between germline ends came to 9 bases. The CDR3 DNA sequence: TGTGCCAGCAGCTTTCGGGGTGGGAACACTGAAGCTTTCTTT. Its protein is CASSFRGGNTEAFF.

The rearrangement joins TRBV7-2 to TRBJ1-3, with 8 nucleotides matching TRBD1. This CDR3 is built from 14 residues. CDR1 is SGHTA and CDR2 is FQGNSA in the germline V gene. V was clipped by 4 bases and J by 2 bases; unmatched bases: 1. The CDR3 DNA follows: TGTGCCAGCAGCTCGGACAGGGCTGGAAACACCATATATTTT. Translation gives CASSSDRAGNTIYF.

In this sample, this clone turned up a few times. The chain links TRBV27 to TRBJ1-1, with TRBD1 as a possible D gene (5 bases). Germline CDR1 and CDR2: MNHEY and SMNVEV (reference sequence). V lost 5 bases to trimming and J lost 4 bases, with 14 bases between them. This CDR3 region has 14 residues. The DNA of the CDR3 is TGTGCCAGCAGTAAGGGCCGGGGGGGCACTGAAGCTTTCTTT. Translating it yields CASSKGRGGTEAFF.

V and J are TRBV18 and TRBJ2-7, with 8 bases that match TRBD1. With V trimmed by 2 bases and J by 5 bases, 5 bases remained unmatched. The length of the CDR3 is 14 residues. Per the germline V gene, CDR1 is KGHSH and CDR2 is LQKENI. This CDR3 is CASSPRTGTNEQYF. The CDR3 coding sequence is TGTGCCAGCTCACCAAGGACAGGGACCAACGAGCAGTACTTC.

This chain links TRBV7-2 with TRBJ1-1; the match to TRBD1 covers 8 bases. The CDR3 totals 14 residues. In germline, CDR1 is SGHTA, CDR2 FQGNSA. V lost 4 bases and J lost 11; bases outside the gene matches: 12. The CDR3 here is CASSSRLDRGGAFF. DNA for the CDR3: TGTGCCAGCAGCTCACGCCTAGACAGGGGAGGCGCTTTCTTT.

CDR3 coding DNA: TGTGCCAGTAGGACAGGGGGCTCTGGGGCCAACGTCCTGACTTTC. It is translated as CASRTGGSGANVLTF. The V and J genes are TRBV19 and TRBJ2-6; 9 bases are shared with TRBD1. Looked up from germline, CDR1 is LNHDA and CDR2 is SQIVND (reference sequence). J was trimmed by 0 bases and V by 6 bases; bases with no gene match: 0. CDR3 length equals 15 residues.

J is TRBJ1-2 and V is TRBV27; D is ambiguous. The CDR3 covers 13 residues. Trimming pared 5 bases from V and 2 bases from J, leaving 9 bases between. CDR1 is MNHEY, CDR2 SMNVEV, per germline (reference sequence). DNA for the CDR3: TGTGCCAGCAGTCCCTGGGAGAACTATGGCTACACCTTC. This encodes CASSPWENYGYTF.

This chain connects TRBV9 to TRBJ1-3, with a weak D call TRBD1 (5 bases). The V gene lost 4 bases and the J gene lost 2 bases, with 19 bases spanning the gap. Looked up from germline, CDR1 is SGDLS and CDR2 is YYNGEE. The length of the CDR3 is 17 residues. The CDR3 protein is CASSPLRAGRTGNTIYF. The CDR3 DNA follows: TGTGCCAGCAGCCCCCTTAGGGCAGGGAGGACTGGAAACACCATATATTTT.

This chain links TRBV28 with TRBJ2-6; maybe TRBD1 (6 bases). Germline V gene data show CDR1 as MDHEN and CDR2 as SYDVKM. The ends were cut back, 8 bases at V and 4 bases at J, with 15 bases in the middle. The CDR3 length is 15 residues. The CDR3 sequence is CASSRRGSGANVLTF. The CDR3 coding sequence is TGTGCCAGCTCTCGCAGGGGAAGCGGGGCCAACGTCCTGACTTTC.

This clone was observed a few times. This rearrangement joins TRBV4-1 to TRBJ2-5; the match to TRBD2 covers 10 bases. This CDR3 is 21 amino acids long. With 4 bases clipped from V and 1 base from J, the junction kept 21 bases outside the gene matches. From germline, CDR1 is MGHRA and CDR2 YSYEKL. The CDR3: CASSPQPGGTSARGGQETQYF. CDR3 coding DNA: TGCGCCAGCAGCCCGCAACCTGGCGGGACTAGCGCCCGAGGGGGCCAAGAGACCCAGTACTTC.

V and J are TRBV19 and TRBJ2-7; 12 bases agree with TRBD1. The junction had 3 bases not matched to a gene; V was cut back by 5 bases and J by 4 bases. The CDR3 has 14 residues. Germline lookup yields CDR1 LNHDA and CDR2 SQIVND (reference sequence). The CDR3 region is CASSSGQGAYEQYF. In DNA form, the CDR3 reads TGTGCCAGTAGTTCGGGACAGGGGGCGTACGAGCAGTACTTC.

CDR3 residues: CASSLSPTGGLTEAFF. In DNA, the CDR3 is TGTGCCAGCAGCCTCTCACCAACAGGGGGCCTTACTGAAGCTTTCTTT. The chain carries TRBV5-5 and TRBJ1-1, with TRBD1 identical over 9 bases. Germline-derived CDR1 and CDR2 are SGHKS and YYEKEE (reference sequence). V gave up 4 bases and J gave up 5 bases; unmatched junction bases: 12. The CDR3 spans 16 residues.

The rearrangement links TRBV7-8 to TRBJ2-5, with 12 nucleotides matching TRBD2. Germline assignment: CDR1 SGHVS and CDR2 FQNEAQ. V was pared by 5 bases and J by 2 bases, with 3 bases of the junction left unmatched. The CDR3 runs 15 residues. CDR3 in DNA: TGTGCCAGCAGCGACGGGACTAGCGGGCAAGAGACCCAGTACTTC. Encoded protein: CASSDGTSGQETQYF.

The CDR3 region has the DNA TGTGCCTGGATTCAATCAGAGCGAGGGAGGACCGGCTACACCTTC. Protein sequence: CAWIQSERGRTGYTF. J is TRBJ1-2 and V is TRBV30; D unclear. Trimming cost V 4 bases and J 8 bases, with 23 bases left between them. The CDR3 has 15 residues. Per germline, CDR1 GTSNPN and CDR2 SVGIG (reference sequence).

This clone turned up a few times. The V gene is TRBV2, the J gene TRBJ1-1; D is ambiguous. The CDR3 covers 15 residues. V was clipped by 6 bases and J by 0 bases, with 14 bases between them. Germline CDR1 SNHLY, CDR2 FYNNEI. CDR3 sequence reads: CASSPTGVLNTEAFF. The CDR3 DNA reads as TGTGCCAGCAGCCCCACCGGGGTCCTGAACACTGAAGCTTTCTTT. The entire variable domain, with the rest obtained from reference TRBV2 and TRBJ1-1, is as follows: EPEVTQTPSHQVTQMGQEVILRCVPISNHLYFYWYRQILGQKVEFLVSFYNNEISEKSEIFDDQFSVERPDGSNFTLKIRSTKLEDSAMYFCASSPTGVLNTEAFFGQGTRLTVV.

This clone has a single count. The rearrangement joins TRBV3-1 (or the pseudogene TRBV3-2) to TRBJ2-7, with 8 bases lining up with TRBD1. The CDR3 covers 16 residues. From germline, CDR1 is LGHDT and CDR2 YNNKEL (reference sequence). With V trimmed by 4 bases and J by 3 bases, 11 bases remained unmatched. CDR3 residues: CASSRGPGQVYYEQYF. CDR3 DNA sequence: TGTGCCAGCAGCCGAGGCCCGGGACAGGTCTACTACGAGCAGTACTTC.

The rearrangement links TRBV3-1 (or the pseudogene TRBV3-2) to TRBJ2-7, with D possibly matching TRBD2 (6 bases). This CDR3 spans 14 amino acids. The germline V gene has CDR1 LGHDT and CDR2 YNNKEL (reference sequence). The germline V and J ends were trimmed by 1 base and 6 bases, with 13 bases remaining between them. As DNA, the CDR3 is TGTGCCAGCAGCCAAGGAGGAGGGTTGGGCGAGCAGTACTTC. This sequence encodes CASSQGGGLGEQYF.

CDR3 amino acids: CASSTLTSPSTDTQYF. The CDR3 DNA reads as TGCGCCAGCAGCACATTGACTAGTCCTAGCACAGATACGCAGTATTTT. The V and J genes are TRBV10-1 and TRBJ2-3, with a possible D match to TRBD2 (6 bases). Between the trimmed V and J ends, which lost 6 bases and 0 bases, there was a span of 16 bases. In germline, CDR1 is WNHNN, CDR2 SYGVQD (reference sequence). This CDR3 contains 16 residues.

The CDR3 nucleotides are TGTGCCAGCAGCTTAGCGCTAGCAACAGATACGCAGTATTTT. Translated: CASSLALATDTQYF. The chain uses TRBV7-2 and TRBJ2-3; the D gene is possibly TRBD2 (5 bases). This CDR3 is built from 14 residues. The germline V gene encodes CDR1 SGHTA and CDR2 FQGNSA. With 0 bases removed from V and 3 bases from J, the gap between germline ends came to 7 bases.